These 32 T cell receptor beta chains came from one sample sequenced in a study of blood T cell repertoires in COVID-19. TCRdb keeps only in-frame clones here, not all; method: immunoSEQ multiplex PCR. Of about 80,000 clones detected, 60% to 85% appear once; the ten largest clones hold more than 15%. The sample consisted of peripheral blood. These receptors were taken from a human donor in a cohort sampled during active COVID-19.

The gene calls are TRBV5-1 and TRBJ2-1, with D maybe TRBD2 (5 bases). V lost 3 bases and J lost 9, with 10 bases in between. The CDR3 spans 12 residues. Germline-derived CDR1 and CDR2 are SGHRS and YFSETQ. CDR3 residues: CASSSLEGEQFF. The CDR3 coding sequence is TGCGCCAGCAGCTCCCTTGAGGGTGAGCAGTTCTTC.

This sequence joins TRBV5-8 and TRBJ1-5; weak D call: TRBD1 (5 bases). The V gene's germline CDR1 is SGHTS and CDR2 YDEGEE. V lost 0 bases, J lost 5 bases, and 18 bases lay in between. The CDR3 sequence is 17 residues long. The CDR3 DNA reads TGTGCCAGCAGCTTGGTTCTTGGGGGGATCAGGGATCAGCCCCAGCATTTT. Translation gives CASSLVLGGIRDQPQHF.

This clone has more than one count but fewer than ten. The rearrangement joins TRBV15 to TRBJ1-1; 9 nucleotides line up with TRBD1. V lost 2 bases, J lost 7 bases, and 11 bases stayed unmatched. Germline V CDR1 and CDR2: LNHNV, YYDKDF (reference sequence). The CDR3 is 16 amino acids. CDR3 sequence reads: CATSRPPGTGNHEAFF. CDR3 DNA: TGTGCCACCAGCAGACCCCCCGGGACAGGGAACCATGAAGCTTTCTTT. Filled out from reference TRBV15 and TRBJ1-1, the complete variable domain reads DAMVIQNPRYQVTQFGKPVTLSCSQTLNHNVMYWYQQKSSQAPKLLFHYYDKDFNNEADTPDNFQSRRPNTSFCFLDIRSPGLGDTAMYLCATSRPPGTGNHEAFFGQGTRLTVV.

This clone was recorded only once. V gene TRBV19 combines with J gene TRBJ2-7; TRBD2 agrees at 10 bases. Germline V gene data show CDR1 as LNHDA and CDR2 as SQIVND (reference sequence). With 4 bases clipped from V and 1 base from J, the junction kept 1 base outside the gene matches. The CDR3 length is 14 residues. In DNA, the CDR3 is TGTGCCAGTAGTACTAGCGGGGGTTCCTACGAGCAGTACTTC. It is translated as CASSTSGGSYEQYF.

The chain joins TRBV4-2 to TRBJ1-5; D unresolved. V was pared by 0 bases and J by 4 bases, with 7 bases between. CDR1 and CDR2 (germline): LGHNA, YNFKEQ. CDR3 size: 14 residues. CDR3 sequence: CASSQDQINQPQHF. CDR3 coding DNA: TGTGCCAGCAGCCAAGACCAGATAAATCAGCCCCAGCATTTT.

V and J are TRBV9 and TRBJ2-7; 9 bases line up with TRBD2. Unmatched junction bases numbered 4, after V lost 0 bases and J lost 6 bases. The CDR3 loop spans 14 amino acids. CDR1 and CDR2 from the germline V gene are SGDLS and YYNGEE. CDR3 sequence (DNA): TGTGCCAGCAGCGTAGGGCTAGCGGGACCCGAGCAGTACTTC. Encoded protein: CASSVGLAGPEQYF.

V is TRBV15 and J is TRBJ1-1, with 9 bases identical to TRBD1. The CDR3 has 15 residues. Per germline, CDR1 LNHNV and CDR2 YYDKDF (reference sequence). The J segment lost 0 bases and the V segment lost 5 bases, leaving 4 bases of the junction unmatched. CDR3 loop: CATSSRDRVNTEAFF. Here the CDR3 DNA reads TGTGCCACCAGCTCGCGGGACAGGGTGAACACTGAAGCTTTCTTT.

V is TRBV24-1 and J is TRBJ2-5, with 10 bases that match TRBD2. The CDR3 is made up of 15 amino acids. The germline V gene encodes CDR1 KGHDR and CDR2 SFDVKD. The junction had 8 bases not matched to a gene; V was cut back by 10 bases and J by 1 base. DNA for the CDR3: TGTGCCACTTCCCCCGGACTAGCGGTCCAAGAGACCCAGTACTTC. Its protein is CATSPGLAVQETQYF.

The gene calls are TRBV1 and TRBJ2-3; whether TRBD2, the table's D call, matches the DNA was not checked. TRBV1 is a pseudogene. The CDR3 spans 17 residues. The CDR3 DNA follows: TGCACCAGCAGCCAAGGGAGCAGCAAAAAAGAAAGAGATACGCAGTATTTT. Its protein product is CTSSQGSSKKERDTQYF.

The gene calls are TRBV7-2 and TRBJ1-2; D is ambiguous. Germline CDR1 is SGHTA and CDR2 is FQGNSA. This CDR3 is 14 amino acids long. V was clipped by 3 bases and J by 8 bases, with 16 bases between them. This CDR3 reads CASSFTGMSFGYTF. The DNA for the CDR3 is TGTGCCAGCAGCTTTACCGGGATGTCTTTCGGCTACACCTTC.

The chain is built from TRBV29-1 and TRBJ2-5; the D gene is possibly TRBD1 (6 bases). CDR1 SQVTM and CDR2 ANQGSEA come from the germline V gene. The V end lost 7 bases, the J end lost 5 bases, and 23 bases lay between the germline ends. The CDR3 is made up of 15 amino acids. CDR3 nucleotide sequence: TGCAGCGCCACTAGAGGGGCAGGGGTCGGGGAGACCCAGTACTTC. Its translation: CSATRGAGVGETQYF.

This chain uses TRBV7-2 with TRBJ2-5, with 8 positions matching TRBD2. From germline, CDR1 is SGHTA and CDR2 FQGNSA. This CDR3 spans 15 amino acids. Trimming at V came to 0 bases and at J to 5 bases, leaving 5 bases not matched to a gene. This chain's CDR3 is CASSLAERGFETQYF. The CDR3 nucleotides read TGTGCCAGCAGCTTAGCGGAGCGGGGGTTCGAGACCCAGTACTTC.

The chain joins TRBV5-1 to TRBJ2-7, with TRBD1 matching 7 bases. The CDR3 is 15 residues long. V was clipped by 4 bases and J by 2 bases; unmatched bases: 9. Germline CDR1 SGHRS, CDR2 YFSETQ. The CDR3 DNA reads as TGCGCCAGCAGCACCCCGACAGGGTCGCCCTACGAGCAGTACTTC. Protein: CASSTPTGSPYEQYF.

CDR3 region: CASVGTRTDNEQFF. The CDR3 DNA reads TGTGCCAGCGTGGGGACTAGAACGGACAATGAGCAGTTCTTC. The chain has TRBV2 and TRBJ2-1; 8 bases fit TRBD2. Germline V gene lookup returns CDR1 SNHLY and CDR2 FYNNEI. The CDR3 is 14 residues long. Unmatched junction bases numbered 8, after V lost 8 bases and J lost 5 bases. Looking up the rest from reference TRBV2 and TRBJ2-1 gives the full variable domain: EPEVTQTPSHQVTQMGQEVILRCVPISNHLYFYWYRQILGQKVEFLVSFYNNEISEKSEIFDDQFSVERPDGSNFTLKIRSTKLEDSAMYFCASVGTRTDNEQFFGPGTRLTVL.

As DNA, the CDR3 is TGTGCCAGCAGCCAAGGATCCGAGGACATAAATAATTCACCCCTCCACTTT. This codes for CASSQGSEDINNSPLHF. V usage is TRBV3-1 (or the pseudogene TRBV3-2) and J usage is TRBJ1-6, with a tentative D call TRBD1 (5 bases). The V end lost 1 base, the J end lost 5 bases, and 15 bases lay between the germline ends. CDR1 and CDR2 from the germline V gene are LGHDT and YNNKEL (reference sequence). The CDR3 is 17 amino acids.

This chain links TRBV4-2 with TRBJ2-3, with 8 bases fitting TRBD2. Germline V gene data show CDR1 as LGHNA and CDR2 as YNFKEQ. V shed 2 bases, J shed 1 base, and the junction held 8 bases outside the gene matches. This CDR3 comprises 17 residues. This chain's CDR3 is CASSQPERGSRTDTQYF. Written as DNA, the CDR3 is TGTGCCAGCAGCCAACCGGAGCGGGGGTCCCGCACAGATACGCAGTATTTT.

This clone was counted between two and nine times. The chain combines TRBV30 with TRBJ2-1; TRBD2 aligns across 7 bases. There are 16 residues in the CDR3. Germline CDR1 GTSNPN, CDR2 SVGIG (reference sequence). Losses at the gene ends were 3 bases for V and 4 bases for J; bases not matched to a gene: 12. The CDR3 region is CAWRDLGSGDYNEQFF. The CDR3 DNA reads TGTGCCTGGAGGGATCTGGGCAGCGGGGATTACAATGAGCAGTTCTTC.

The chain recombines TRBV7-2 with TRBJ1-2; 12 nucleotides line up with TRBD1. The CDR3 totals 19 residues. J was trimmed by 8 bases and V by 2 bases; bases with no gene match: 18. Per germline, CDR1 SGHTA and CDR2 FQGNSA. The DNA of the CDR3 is TGTGCCAGCAGCTTAATCCCCGGGACAGGGGGCAGAAGTTCGGGCGGCTACACCTTC. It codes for CASSLIPGTGGRSSGGYTF.

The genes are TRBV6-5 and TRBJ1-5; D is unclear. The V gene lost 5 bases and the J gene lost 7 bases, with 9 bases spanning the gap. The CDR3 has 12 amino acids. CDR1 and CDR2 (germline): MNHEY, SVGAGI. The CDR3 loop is CASSQAAQPQHF. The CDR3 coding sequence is TGTGCCAGCAGTCAGGCAGCCCAGCCCCAGCATTTT.

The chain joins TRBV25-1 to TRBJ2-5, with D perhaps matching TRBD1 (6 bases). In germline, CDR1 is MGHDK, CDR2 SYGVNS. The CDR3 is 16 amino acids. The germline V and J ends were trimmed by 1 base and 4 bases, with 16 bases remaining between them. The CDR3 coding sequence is TGTGCCAGCAGTGAATTTGGTCGGGACACCTCAGAGACCCAGTACTTC. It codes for CASSEFGRDTSETQYF.

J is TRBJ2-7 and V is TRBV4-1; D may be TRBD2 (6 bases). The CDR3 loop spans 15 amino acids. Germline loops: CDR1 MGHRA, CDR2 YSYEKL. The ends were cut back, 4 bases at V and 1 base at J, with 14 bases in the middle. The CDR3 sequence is CASSPRRGGSYEQYV. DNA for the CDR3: TGCGCCAGCAGCCCACGGCGGGGCGGGTCCTACGAGCAGTACGTC.

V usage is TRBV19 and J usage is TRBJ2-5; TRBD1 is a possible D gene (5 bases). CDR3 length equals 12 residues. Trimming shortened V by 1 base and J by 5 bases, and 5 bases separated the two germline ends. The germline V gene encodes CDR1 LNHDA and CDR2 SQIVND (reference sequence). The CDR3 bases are TGTGCCAGTAGTATAGGGGGCGAGACCCAGTACTTC. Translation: CASSIGGETQYF.

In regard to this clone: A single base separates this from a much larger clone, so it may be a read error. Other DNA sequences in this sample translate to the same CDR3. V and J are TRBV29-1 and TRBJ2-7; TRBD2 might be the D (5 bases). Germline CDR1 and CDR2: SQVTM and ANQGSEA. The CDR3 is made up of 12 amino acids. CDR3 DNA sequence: TGCAGCGTTCTAGACTACGAGTACGAGCAATACGTC. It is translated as CSVLDYEYEQYV.

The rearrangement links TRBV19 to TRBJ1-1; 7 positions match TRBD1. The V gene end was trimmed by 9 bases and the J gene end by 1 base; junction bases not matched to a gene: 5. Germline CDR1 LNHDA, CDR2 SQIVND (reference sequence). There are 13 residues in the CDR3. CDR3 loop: CASGDRENTEAFF. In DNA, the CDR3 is TGTGCCAGCGGGGACAGAGAGAACACTGAAGCTTTCTTT.

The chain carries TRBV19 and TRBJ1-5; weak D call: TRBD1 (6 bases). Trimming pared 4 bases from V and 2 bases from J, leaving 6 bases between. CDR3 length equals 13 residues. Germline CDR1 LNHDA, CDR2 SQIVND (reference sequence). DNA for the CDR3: TGTGCCAGTAGTACAGGGGGCAATCAGCCCCAGCATTTT. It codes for CASSTGGNQPQHF.

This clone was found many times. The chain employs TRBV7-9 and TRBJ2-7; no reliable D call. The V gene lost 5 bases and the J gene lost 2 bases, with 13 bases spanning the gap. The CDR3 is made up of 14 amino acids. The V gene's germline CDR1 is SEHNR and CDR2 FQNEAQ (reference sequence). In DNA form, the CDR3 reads TGTGCCAGCAGCCCAATACTATACCCCTACGAGCAGTACTTC. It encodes CASSPILYPYEQYF.

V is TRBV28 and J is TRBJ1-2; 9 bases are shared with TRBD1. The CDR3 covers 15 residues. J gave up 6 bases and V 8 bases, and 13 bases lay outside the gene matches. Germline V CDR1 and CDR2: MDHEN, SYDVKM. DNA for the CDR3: TGTGCCAGCGCCTCAGAAGGGACAGGGCGCAATGGCTACACCTTC. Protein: CASASEGTGRNGYTF.

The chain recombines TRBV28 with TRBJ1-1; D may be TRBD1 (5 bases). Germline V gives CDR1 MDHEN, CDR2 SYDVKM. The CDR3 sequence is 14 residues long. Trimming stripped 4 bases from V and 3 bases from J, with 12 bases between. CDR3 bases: TGTGCCAGCAGTTCTGCAGGGCTTGACACTGAAGCTTTCTTT. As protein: CASSSAGLDTEAFF.

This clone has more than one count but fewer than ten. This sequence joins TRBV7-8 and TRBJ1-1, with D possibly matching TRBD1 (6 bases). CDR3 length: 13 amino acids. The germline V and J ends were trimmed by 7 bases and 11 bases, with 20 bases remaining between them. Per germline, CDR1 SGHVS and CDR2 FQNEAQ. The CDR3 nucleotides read TGTGCCAGCAACCCTAGGGACATTCCGAATGCTTTCTTT. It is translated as CASNPRDIPNAFF.

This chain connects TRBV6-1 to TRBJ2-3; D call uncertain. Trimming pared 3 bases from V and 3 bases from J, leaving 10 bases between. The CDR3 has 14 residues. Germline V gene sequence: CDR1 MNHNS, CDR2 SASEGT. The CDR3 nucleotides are TGTGCCAGCAGTGAGTCAGGTCGGACAGATACGCAGTATTTT. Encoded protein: CASSESGRTDTQYF.

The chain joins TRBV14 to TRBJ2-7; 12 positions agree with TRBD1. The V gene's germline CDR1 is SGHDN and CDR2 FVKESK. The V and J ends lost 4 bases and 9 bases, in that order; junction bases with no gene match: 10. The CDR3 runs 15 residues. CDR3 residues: CASSRTGTGGAGQYF. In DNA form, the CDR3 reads TGTGCCAGCAGCCGGACCGGGACAGGGGGCGCGGGGCAGTACTTC.

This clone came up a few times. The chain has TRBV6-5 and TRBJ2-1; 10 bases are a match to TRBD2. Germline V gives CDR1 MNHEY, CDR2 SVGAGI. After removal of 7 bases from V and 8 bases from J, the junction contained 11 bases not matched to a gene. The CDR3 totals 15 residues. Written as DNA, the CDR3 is TGTGCCAGCACCTCGGGGAGCGGGGGGGCCGATGAGCAGTTCTTC. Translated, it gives CASTSGSGGADEQFF.